The clone carrying this TCR beta chain was observed a handful of times. No antigen is known for it. Sequenced by immunoSEQ multiplex PCR; TCRdb stores in-frame clones only, minus some. The table lists some 14,000 clones, about three fifths of them singletons. This sample is drawn from a study of T cell clonotyping in hematopoietic cell transplantation. The CDR3 is 12 residues long. V was pared by 6 bases and J by 4 bases, with 9 bases between. CDR1 LNHDA and CDR2 SQIVND come from the germline V gene (reference sequence). Study observations and caveats: Recipient TCR diversity dropped after transplant; expanded clonotypes rose from day 30 to 180. Higher Inverse Simpson Index values in graft donor and pretransplant recipient predicted broader posttransplant TCR diversity. Without cell sorting, CD4 versus CD8 contributions remain unresolved.

Specimen: PBMCs. This TCR derives from a human donor who either received an allogeneic hematopoietic cell transplant for a myeloid malignancy or was a related donor (not recorded which). Some clones in this sample may be carry-over from other donors' samples. V and J are TRBV19 and TRBJ1-2, with D unresolved. The CDR3 DNA sequence: TGTGCCAGTAGGCCGGGCCCCTATGGCTACACCTTC. It is translated as CASRPGPYGYTF. Full variable domain (outside the CDR3, taken from reference TRBV19 and TRBJ1-2): DGGITQSPKYLFRKEGQNVTLSCEQNLNHDAMYWYRQDPGQGLRLIYYSQIVNDFQKGDIAEGYSVSREKKESFPLTVTSAQKNPTAFYLCASRPGPYGYTFGSGTRLTVV.